The 20 T cell receptor beta chains below were found in one sample sequenced in a study of cytomegalovirus exposure and HLA in healthy donors. PCR used 60 Vbeta primers and 13 Jbeta primers. The assay was immunoSEQ multiplex PCR, and TCRdb's table has in-frame clones only and misses some. The sample carries roughly 180,000 clones, roughly 80% recorded once. The sequenced material came from PBMCs. The receptors were gathered from a female donor in good health and CMV-seronegative.

There are a few counts of this clone. The chain couples TRBV28 to TRBJ1-5, with D possibly being TRBD1 (5 bases). V lost 5 bases, J lost 1 base, and 12 bases lay in between. This CDR3 contains 15 residues. Germline V CDR1 and CDR2: MDHEN, SYDVKM. The CDR3 is CASSGGTLSNQPQHF. CDR3 nucleotide sequence: TGTGCCAGCAGTGGGGGGACTTTGAGCAATCAGCCCCAGCATTTT.

The chain uses TRBV11-3 and TRBJ2-5; D possibly corresponds to TRBD1 (6 bases). The germline V and J ends were trimmed by 5 bases and 1 base, with 14 bases remaining between them. The CDR3 is made up of 15 amino acids. Germline loops: CDR1 SGHNT, CDR2 YENEEA. The CDR3 DNA reads TGTGCCAGCAGCGATAGGACAGAGAGCCAAGAGACCCAGTACTTC. It translates to CASSDRTESQETQYF.

Only one count was recorded for this clone. This chain joins TRBV4-3 and TRBJ2-2, with D possibly being TRBD2 (6 bases). The CDR3 is made up of 16 amino acids. The V gene's germline CDR1 is LGHNA and CDR2 YSLEER. Between the trimmed V and J ends, which lost 3 bases and 5 bases, there was a span of 16 bases. The CDR3 DNA reads TGCGCCAGCAGCCATAGTACGGGAGAGGGTACCGGGGAGCTGTTTTTT. This gives the protein CASSHSTGEGTGELFF.

This chain joins TRBV19 and TRBJ1-5; D is possibly TRBD1 (5 bases). The germline V gene encodes CDR1 LNHDA and CDR2 SQIVND (reference sequence). With 3 bases removed from V and 2 bases from J, the gap between germline ends came to 14 bases. The CDR3 spans 16 residues. The CDR3 is CASSMIRGRGNQPQHF. As DNA, the CDR3 is TGTGCCAGTAGTATGATAAGGGGTCGGGGCAATCAGCCCCAGCATTTT. Based on the CDR3 plus reference TRBV19 and TRBJ1-5, the full variable domain is DGGITQSPKYLFRKEGQNVTLSCEQNLNHDAMYWYRQDPGQGLRLIYYSQIVNDFQKGDIAEGYSVSREKKESFPLTVTSAQKNPTAFYLCASSMIRGRGNQPQHFGDGTRLSIL.

This clone has only a few counts. This sequence joins TRBV11-2 and TRBJ2-7, with TRBD2 matching over 13 bases. Trimming at V came to 8 bases and at J to 2 bases, leaving 6 bases not matched to a gene. There are 15 residues in the CDR3. The germline V gene has CDR1 SGHAT and CDR2 FQNNGV. The CDR3 sequence is CASRSGTSGAYEQYF. As DNA, the CDR3 is TGTGCCAGCCGGTCCGGGACTAGCGGGGCCTACGAGCAGTACTTC.

This clone was found a few times. The V call is TRBV4-1, the J call TRBJ2-2, with 8 bases matching TRBD2. With 10 bases clipped from V and 1 base from J, the junction kept 14 bases outside the gene matches. The CDR3 spans 17 residues. From germline, CDR1 is MGHRA and CDR2 YSYEKL. CDR3 residues: CATTRSVTSGNTGELFF. The CDR3 nucleotides are TGCGCCACCACGAGAAGCGTTACTAGCGGGAACACCGGGGAGCTGTTTTTT.

The chain uses TRBV6-6 and TRBJ2-3, with TRBD2 matching over 8 bases. J lost 4 bases, V lost 5 bases, and 2 bases had no gene match. This CDR3 is 13 amino acids long. Germline CDR1 and CDR2: MNHNY and SVGAGI (reference sequence). The CDR3 DNA is TGTGCCAGCAGTAGCGGGGGAGCAGATACGCAGTATTTT. Its translation: CASSSGGADTQYF.

The chain couples TRBV29-1 to TRBJ1-2; tentatively, D is TRBD1 (5 bases). The V gene's germline CDR1 is SQVTM and CDR2 ANQGSEA. The V end lost 4 bases, the J end lost 2 bases, and 14 bases lay between the germline ends. The CDR3 sequence is 14 residues long. The CDR3 sequence: CSVGGAAGNYGYTF. Written as DNA, the CDR3 is TGCAGCGTTGGTGGGGCGGCCGGGAACTATGGCTACACCTTC. Full variable domain (remainder filled in from reference TRBV29-1 and TRBJ1-2): SAVISQKPSRDICQRGTSLTIQCQVDSQVTMMFWYRQQPGQSLTLIATANQGSEATYESGFVIDKFPISRPNLTFSTLTVSNMSPEDSSIYLCSVGGAAGNYGYTFGSGTRLTVV.

For this clone: Additional DNA sequences in this sample encode the identical CDR3. The chain carries TRBV7-9 and TRBJ1-5, with D perhaps matching TRBD1 (5 bases). The V gene's germline CDR1 is SEHNR and CDR2 FQNEAQ (reference sequence). There are 15 residues in the CDR3. V gave up 1 base and J gave up 1 base, with 8 bases separating them. CDR3 protein: CASSLGGGSNQPQHF. The CDR3 DNA follows: TGTGCCAGCAGCTTAGGGGGGGGAAGCAATCAGCCCCAGCATTTT.

This clone has only one observation. This chain joins TRBV18 and TRBJ2-3; D is unresolved. This CDR3 has 13 residues. Trimming cost V 6 bases and J 0 bases, with 7 bases left between them. CDR1 and CDR2 (germline): KGHSH, LQKENI. The CDR3 protein is CASSNWSTDTQYF. In DNA, the CDR3 is TGTGCCAGCTCTAACTGGAGCACAGATACGCAGTATTTT. Supplemented by reference TRBV18 and TRBJ2-3, the full variable domain reads NAGVMQNPRHLVRRRGQEARLRCSPMKGHSHVYWYRQLPEEGLKFMVYLQKENIIDESGMPKERFSAEFPKEGPSILRIQQVVRGDSAAYFCASSNWSTDTQYFGPGTRLTVL.

For the CDR3, the DNA is TGCGCCAGCAGCTTTCGATCGACTAGCGGGGGATCCAAGGATGAGCAGTTCTTC. Amino acids: CASSFRSTSGGSKDEQFF. The V gene is TRBV5-1, the J gene TRBJ2-1; TRBD2 agrees at 12 bases. V lost 2 bases to trimming and J lost 8 bases; unmatched junction nucleotides: 14. CDR1 is SGHRS and CDR2 is YFSETQ in the germline V gene. This CDR3 has 18 residues.

The chain recombines TRBV6-1 with TRBJ2-3; D is uncertain. The V gene lost 7 bases and the J gene lost 2 bases, with 13 bases spanning the gap. The germline V gene has CDR1 MNHNS and CDR2 SASEGT. The CDR3 spans 14 residues. CDR3 amino acids: CASTYQAYTDTQYF. The CDR3 DNA reads TGTGCCAGCACCTACCAGGCCTACACAGATACGCAGTATTTT.

The J gene is TRBJ1-1, the V gene TRBV4-3, with D unresolved. Trimming removed 0 bases at V and 1 base at J, with 15 bases between. The CDR3 contains 17 residues. Germline values: CDR1 LGHNA, CDR2 YSLEER. The CDR3 bases are TGCGCCAGCAGCCAAGAGAACGGGGTTTCGGGGAACACTGAAGCTTTCTTT. Translated, it gives CASSQENGVSGNTEAFF.

This clone was counted only a few times. V and J are TRBV5-1 and TRBJ2-7; 11 nucleotides line up with TRBD2. V lost 5 bases, J lost 4 bases, and 11 bases stayed unmatched. Germline lookup yields CDR1 SGHRS and CDR2 YFSETQ. The length of the CDR3 is 16 residues. Here the CDR3 reads CASRWDSGRAGYEQYF. The DNA for the CDR3 is TGCGCCAGCAGGTGGGATAGCGGGAGGGCCGGATACGAGCAGTACTTC.

The V gene is TRBV6-5, the J gene TRBJ2-1, with 12 positions matching TRBD2. V shed 8 bases, J shed 6 bases, and the junction held 8 bases outside the gene matches. Per germline, CDR1 MNHEY and CDR2 SVGAGI. The CDR3 consists of 15 residues. DNA for the CDR3: TGTGCCAGCCGAGACGGGACTAGCGGGCGCAATGAGCAGTTCTTC. Residues: CASRDGTSGRNEQFF.

The chain has TRBV6-5 and TRBJ1-6, with D uncertain. The CDR3 is made up of 15 amino acids. Looked up from germline, CDR1 is MNHEY and CDR2 is SVGAGI. V lost 0 bases to trimming and J lost 10 bases, with 13 bases between them. The CDR3 DNA sequence: TGTGCCAGCAGTTACTCGAGGCTCAATCAGTCACCCCTCCACTTT. It is translated as CASSYSRLNQSPLHF.

The chain is built from TRBV30 and TRBJ2-7; TRBD2 matches at 13 bases. From germline, CDR1 is GTSNPN and CDR2 SVGIG (reference sequence). The CDR3 runs to 16 residues. The J segment lost 5 bases and the V segment lost 0 bases, leaving 7 bases of the junction unmatched. As DNA, the CDR3 is TGTGCCTGGAGTGTACTAGCGGGAGGGTCGGGGAACGAGCAGTACTTC. This encodes CAWSVLAGGSGNEQYF.

V and J are TRBV7-2 and TRBJ2-3, with 7 bases fitting TRBD1. The CDR3 is 16 residues long. The germline V gene has CDR1 SGHTA and CDR2 FQGNSA. V shed 1 base, J shed 3 bases, and the junction held 7 bases outside the gene matches. The CDR3 reads CASSLDTRGRTDTQYF. The CDR3 bases are TGTGCCAGCAGCTTAGATACCAGGGGGAGAACAGATACGCAGTATTTT.

The chain couples TRBV30 to TRBJ1-3, with D possibly being TRBD1 (6 bases). Germline CDR1 reads GTSNPN; CDR2 reads SVGIG (reference sequence). The length of the CDR3 is 13 residues. V lost 3 bases to trimming and J lost 4 bases, with 10 bases between them. CDR3 coding DNA: TGTGCCTGGAGCGGTGACAGGGGAAACACCATATATTTT. It is translated as CAWSGDRGNTIYF.

The chain combines TRBV28 with TRBJ2-5; TRBD2 is a possible D gene (6 bases). Germline V gene data show CDR1 as MDHEN and CDR2 as SYDVKM. This CDR3 is 15 amino acids long. Trimming removed 6 bases from V and 11 bases from J, with 25 bases in between. The CDR3 region has the DNA TGTGCCAGCAGCCGAGATCCTCCCCAAACCCGGGAGCAGTACTTC. This encodes CASSRDPPQTREQYF.